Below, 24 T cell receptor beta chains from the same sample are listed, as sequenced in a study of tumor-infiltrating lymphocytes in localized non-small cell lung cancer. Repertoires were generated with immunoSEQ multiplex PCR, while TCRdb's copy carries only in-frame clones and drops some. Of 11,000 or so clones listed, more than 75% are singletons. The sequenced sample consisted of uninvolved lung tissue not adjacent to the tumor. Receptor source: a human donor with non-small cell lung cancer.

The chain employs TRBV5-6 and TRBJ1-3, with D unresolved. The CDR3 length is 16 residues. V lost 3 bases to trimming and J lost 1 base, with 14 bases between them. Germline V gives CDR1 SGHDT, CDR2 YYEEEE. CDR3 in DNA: TGTGCCAGCAGCTCGCACCTTGAGGTTTCTGGAAACACCATATATTTT. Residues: CASSSHLEVSGNTIYF.

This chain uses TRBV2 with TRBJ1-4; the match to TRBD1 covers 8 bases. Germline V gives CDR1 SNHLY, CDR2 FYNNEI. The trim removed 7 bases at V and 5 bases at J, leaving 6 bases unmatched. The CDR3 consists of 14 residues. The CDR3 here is CASTRGQANEKLFF. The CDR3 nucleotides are TGTGCCAGCACGCGGGGACAGGCCAATGAAAAACTGTTTTTT. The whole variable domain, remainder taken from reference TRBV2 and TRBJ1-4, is EPEVTQTPSHQVTQMGQEVILRCVPISNHLYFYWYRQILGQKVEFLVSFYNNEISEKSEIFDDQFSVERPDGSNFTLKIRSTKLEDSAMYFCASTRGQANEKLFFGSGTQLSVL.

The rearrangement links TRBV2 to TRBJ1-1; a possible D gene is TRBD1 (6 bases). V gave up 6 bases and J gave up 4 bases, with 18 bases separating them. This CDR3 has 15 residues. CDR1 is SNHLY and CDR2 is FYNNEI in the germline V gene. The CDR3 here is CASRGEGGSRTEAFF. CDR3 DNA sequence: TGTGCCAGCAGGGGGGAAGGGGGTAGCCGCACTGAAGCTTTCTTT.

The CDR3 nucleotides are TGTGCCAGCAGTGTCAGGGACACGGACAATGAGCAGTTCTTC. This codes for CASSVRDTDNEQFF. The rearrangement uses TRBV6-5 and TRBJ2-1; TRBD1 might be the D (6 bases). The CDR3 length is 14 residues. V shed 5 bases and J shed 5 bases, with 13 bases lying between them. Germline assignment: CDR1 MNHEY and CDR2 SVGAGI.

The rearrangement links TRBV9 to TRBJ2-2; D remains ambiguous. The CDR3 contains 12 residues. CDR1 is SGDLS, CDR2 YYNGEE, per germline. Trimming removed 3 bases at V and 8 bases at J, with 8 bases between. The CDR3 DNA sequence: TGTGCCAGCAGCGAAAAAGGGGGGGAGCTGTTTTTT. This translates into CASSEKGGELFF.

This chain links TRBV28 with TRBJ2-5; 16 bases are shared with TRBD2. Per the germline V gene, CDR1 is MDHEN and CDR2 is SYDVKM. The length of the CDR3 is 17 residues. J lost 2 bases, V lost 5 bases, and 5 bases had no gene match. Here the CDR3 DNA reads TGTGCCAGCAGTCCGGGACTAGCGGGAGGGGGGCAAGAGACCCAGTACTTC. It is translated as CASSPGLAGGGQETQYF.

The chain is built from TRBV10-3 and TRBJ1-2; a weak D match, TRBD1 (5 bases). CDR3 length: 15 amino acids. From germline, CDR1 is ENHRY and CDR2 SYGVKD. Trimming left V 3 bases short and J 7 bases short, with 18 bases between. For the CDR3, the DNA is TGTGCCATCAGTGACACCGGGACGGAGAAGGTTGGCTACACCTTC. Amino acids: CAISDTGTEKVGYTF.

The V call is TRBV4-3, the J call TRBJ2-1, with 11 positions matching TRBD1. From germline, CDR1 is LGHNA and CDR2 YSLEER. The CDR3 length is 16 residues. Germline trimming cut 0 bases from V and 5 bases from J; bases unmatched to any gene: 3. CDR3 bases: TGCGCCAGCAGCCAAGACCTGGGACAGGGGGACAATGAGCAGTTCTTC. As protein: CASSQDLGQGDNEQFF.

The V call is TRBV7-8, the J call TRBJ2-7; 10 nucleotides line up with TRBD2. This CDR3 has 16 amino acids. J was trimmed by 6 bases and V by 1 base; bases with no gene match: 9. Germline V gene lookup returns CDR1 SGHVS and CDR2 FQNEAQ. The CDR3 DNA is TGTGCCAGCAGCTTAGGACCAGCGGGAGGGCCGAGCGAGCAGTACTTC. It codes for CASSLGPAGGPSEQYF.

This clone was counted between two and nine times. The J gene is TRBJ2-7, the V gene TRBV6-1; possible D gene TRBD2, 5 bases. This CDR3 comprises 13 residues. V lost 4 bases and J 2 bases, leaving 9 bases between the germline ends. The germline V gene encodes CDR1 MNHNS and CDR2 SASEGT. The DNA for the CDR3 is TGTGCCAGCAGTGTAGGAGGCCCCTACGAGCAGTACTTC. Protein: CASSVGGPYEQYF.

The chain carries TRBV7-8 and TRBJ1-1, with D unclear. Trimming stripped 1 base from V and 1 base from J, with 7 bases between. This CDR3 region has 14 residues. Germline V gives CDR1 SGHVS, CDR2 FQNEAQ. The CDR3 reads CASSLEAGNTEAFF. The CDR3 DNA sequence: TGTGCCAGCAGCTTAGAAGCTGGGAACACTGAAGCTTTCTTT.

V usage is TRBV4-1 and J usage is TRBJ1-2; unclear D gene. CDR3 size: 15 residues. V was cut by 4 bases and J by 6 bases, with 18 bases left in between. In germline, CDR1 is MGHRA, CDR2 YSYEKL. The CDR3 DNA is TGCGCCAGCAGCCTCAGAGGGTGGGAGCGAAATGGCTACACCTTC. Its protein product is CASSLRGWERNGYTF.

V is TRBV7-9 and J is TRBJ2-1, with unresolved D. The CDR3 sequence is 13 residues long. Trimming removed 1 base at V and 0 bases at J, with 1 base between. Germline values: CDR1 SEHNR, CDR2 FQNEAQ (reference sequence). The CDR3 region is CASSLGSYNEQFF. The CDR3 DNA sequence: TGTGCCAGCAGCTTAGGCTCCTACAATGAGCAGTTCTTC.

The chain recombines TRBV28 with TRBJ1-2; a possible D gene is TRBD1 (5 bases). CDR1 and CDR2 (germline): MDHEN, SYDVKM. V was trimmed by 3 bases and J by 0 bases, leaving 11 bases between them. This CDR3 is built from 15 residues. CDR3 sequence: CASSFSDSANYGYTF. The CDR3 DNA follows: TGTGCCAGCAGTTTCAGCGACAGCGCTAACTATGGCTACACCTTC.

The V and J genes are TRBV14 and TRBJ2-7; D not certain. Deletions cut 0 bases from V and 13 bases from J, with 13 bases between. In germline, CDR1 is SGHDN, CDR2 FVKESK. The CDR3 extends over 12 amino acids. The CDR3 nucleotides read TGTGCCAGCAGCCAAGATTGGATCCAGGTATACTTC. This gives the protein CASSQDWIQVYF.

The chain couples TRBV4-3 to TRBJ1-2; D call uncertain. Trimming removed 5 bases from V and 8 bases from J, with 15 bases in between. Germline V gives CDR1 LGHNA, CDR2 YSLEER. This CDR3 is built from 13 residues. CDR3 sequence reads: CASSKAGGRGYTF. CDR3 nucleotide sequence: TGCGCCAGCAGCAAGGCAGGAGGACGAGGCTACACCTTC.

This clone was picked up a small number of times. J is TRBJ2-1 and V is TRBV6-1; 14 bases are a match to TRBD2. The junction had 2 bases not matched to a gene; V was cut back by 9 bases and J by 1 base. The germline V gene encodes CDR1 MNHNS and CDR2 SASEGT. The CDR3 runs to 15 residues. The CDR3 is CASGLAGGSYNEQFF. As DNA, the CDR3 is TGTGCCAGTGGACTAGCGGGGGGATCCTACAATGAGCAGTTCTTC.

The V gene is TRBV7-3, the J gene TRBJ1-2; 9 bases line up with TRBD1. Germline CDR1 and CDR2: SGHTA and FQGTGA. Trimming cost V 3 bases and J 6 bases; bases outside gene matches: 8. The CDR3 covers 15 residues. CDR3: CASSFTGGASDGYTF. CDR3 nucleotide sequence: TGTGCCAGCAGCTTTACAGGGGGCGCATCGGATGGCTACACCTTC.

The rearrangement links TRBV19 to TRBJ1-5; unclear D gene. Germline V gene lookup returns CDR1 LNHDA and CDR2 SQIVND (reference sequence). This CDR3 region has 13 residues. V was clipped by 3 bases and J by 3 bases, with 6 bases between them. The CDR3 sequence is CASSIKDNQPQHF. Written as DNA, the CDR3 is TGTGCCAGTAGTATCAAGGACAATCAGCCCCAGCATTTT.

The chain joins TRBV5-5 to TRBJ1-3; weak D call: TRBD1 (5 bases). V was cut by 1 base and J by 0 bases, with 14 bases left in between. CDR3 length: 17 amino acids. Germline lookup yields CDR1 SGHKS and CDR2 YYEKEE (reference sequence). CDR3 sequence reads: CASSLWGGSSSGNTIYF. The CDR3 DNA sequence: TGTGCCAGCAGCTTGTGGGGGGGGTCGAGCTCTGGAAACACCATATATTTT.

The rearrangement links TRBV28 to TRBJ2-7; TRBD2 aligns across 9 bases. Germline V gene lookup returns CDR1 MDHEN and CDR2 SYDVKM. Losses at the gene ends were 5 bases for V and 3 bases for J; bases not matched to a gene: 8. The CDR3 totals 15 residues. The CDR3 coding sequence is TGTGCCAGCAGTACGTCAGCGGGGGGATTCTACGAGCAGTACTTC. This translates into CASSTSAGGFYEQYF.

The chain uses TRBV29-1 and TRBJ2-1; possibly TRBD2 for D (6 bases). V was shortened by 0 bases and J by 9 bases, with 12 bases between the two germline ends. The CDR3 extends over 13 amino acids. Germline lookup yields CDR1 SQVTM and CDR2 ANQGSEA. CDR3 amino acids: CSVEDQAGSEQFF. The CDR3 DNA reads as TGCAGCGTTGAAGATCAGGCGGGGAGTGAGCAGTTCTTC.

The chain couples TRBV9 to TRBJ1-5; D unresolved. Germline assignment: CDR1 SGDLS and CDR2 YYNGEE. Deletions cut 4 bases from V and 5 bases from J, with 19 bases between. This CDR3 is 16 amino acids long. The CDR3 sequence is CASSPTARAIDQPQHF. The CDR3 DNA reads TGTGCCAGCAGCCCAACCGCCCGCGCCATAGATCAGCCCCAGCATTTT.

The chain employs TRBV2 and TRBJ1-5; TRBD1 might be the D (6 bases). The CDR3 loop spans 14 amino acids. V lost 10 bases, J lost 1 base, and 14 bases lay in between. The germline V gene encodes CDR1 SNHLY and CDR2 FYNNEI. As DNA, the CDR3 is TGTGCCACCAGGCAGGGGCTGAGCAATCAGCCCCAGCATTTT. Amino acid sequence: CATRQGLSNQPQHF.